These 27 T cell receptor beta chains share one sample of origin, sequenced in a study of memory CD4+ T cells and cytomegalovirus serostatus. Single viable CD3+CD4+CD8-CD45RO+ cells were sorted as the memory CD4+ T cells. The assay was immunoSEQ multiplex PCR, and TCRdb's table has in-frame clones only and misses some. Of 40,000 to 50,000 clones listed, about 74% are singletons. The sequenced material came from memory CD4+ T cells from blood. These receptors originate from an adult in good health and CMV-seropositive.

This clone was counted a single time. The chain carries TRBV14 and TRBJ1-6; 7 positions agree with TRBD1. The germline V gene encodes CDR1 SGHDN and CDR2 FVKESK. The CDR3 is 18 residues long. J was trimmed by 10 bases and V by 4 bases; bases with no gene match: 19. The CDR3 reads CASSPPYSRQGRESPLHF. CDR3 bases: TGTGCCAGCAGCCCTCCCTATTCGAGACAGGGAAGGGAATCACCCCTCCACTTT. Drawing the rest from reference TRBV14 and TRBJ1-6, the complete variable domain is EAGVTQFPSHSVIEKGQTVTLRCDPISGHDNLYWYRRVMGKEIKFLLHFVKESKQDESGMPNNRFLAERTGGTYSTLKVQPAELEDSGVYFCASSPPYSRQGRESPLHFGNGTRLTVT.

This clone has more than one count but fewer than ten. The chain combines TRBV7-2 with TRBJ2-7; D may be TRBD1 (5 bases). The ends were cut back, 2 bases at V and 7 bases at J, with 15 bases in the middle. There are 14 residues in the CDR3. The germline CDR1 and CDR2 sequences are SGHTA and FQGNSA. The CDR3, as DNA: TGTGCCAGCAGCTTATCTGCAGGGCCTACGGAGCAGTACTTC. Its translation: CASSLSAGPTEQYF.

This clone came up a few times. The chain is built from TRBV6-5 and TRBJ1-6, with a tentative D call TRBD1 (5 bases). The germline gives CDR1 MNHEY, CDR2 SVGAGI. CDR3 length: 15 residues. The V end lost 4 bases, the J end lost 7 bases, and 14 bases lay between the germline ends. The CDR3 DNA is TGTGCCAGCAGTTTCCCCGGGGGTGAAAATTCACCCCTCCACTTT. It specifies CASSFPGGENSPLHF.

The rearrangement uses TRBV7-3 and TRBJ2-3; 9 bases are shared with TRBD2. The CDR3 contains 15 residues. Germline CDR1 reads SGHTA; CDR2 reads FQGTGA. With V trimmed by 6 bases and J by 5 bases, 9 bases remained unmatched. The CDR3 loop reads CASRETSGTIDTQYF. The CDR3 region has the DNA TGTGCCAGCAGGGAGACTAGCGGAACGATAGATACGCAGTATTTT.

The chain joins TRBV7-8 to TRBJ2-1; 10 bases align to TRBD1. The junction had 6 bases not matched to a gene; V was cut back by 2 bases and J by 8 bases. Germline V CDR1 and CDR2: SGHVS, FQNEAQ. The CDR3 is 15 residues long. The CDR3 coding sequence is TGTGCCAGCAGCTTACGGGACAGGGGTACCCATGAGCAGTTCTTC. This codes for CASSLRDRGTHEQFF. The full variable domain, completed using reference TRBV7-8 and TRBJ2-1, is GAGVSQSPRYKVAKRGQDVALRCDPISGHVSLFWYQQALGQGPEFLTYFQNEAQLDKSGLPSDRFFAERPEGSVSTLKIQRTQQEDSAVYLCASSLRDRGTHEQFFGPGTRLTVL.

V is TRBV4-1 and J is TRBJ2-5; D is perhaps TRBD2 (7 bases). Germline V gene data show CDR1 as MGHRA and CDR2 as YSYEKL. V lost 2 bases and J lost 5, with 24 bases in between. This CDR3 is 18 amino acids long. CDR3 protein: CASSQTLGGQGISETQYF. The CDR3 bases are TGCGCCAGCAGCCAAACCTTGGGGGGGCAGGGAATAAGTGAGACCCAGTACTTC.

CDR3 amino acids: CASSVDPTGGAEAFF. CDR3 nucleotide sequence: TGTGCCAGCAGCGTAGATCCGACAGGGGGAGCTGAAGCTTTCTTT. The chain recombines TRBV9 with TRBJ1-1, with TRBD1 identical over 9 bases. In germline, CDR1 is SGDLS, CDR2 YYNGEE. The CDR3 sequence is 15 residues long. J was trimmed by 6 bases and V by 0 bases; bases with no gene match: 6.

This sequence joins TRBV19 and TRBJ1-4; D is perhaps TRBD1 (5 bases). Per germline, CDR1 LNHDA and CDR2 SQIVND (reference sequence). The CDR3 contains 15 residues. Trimming stripped 5 bases from V and 0 bases from J, with 10 bases between. DNA of the CDR3: TGTGCCAGTAGTTCCCGACAGTCAACTAATGAAAAACTGTTTTTT. Encoded protein: CASSSRQSTNEKLFF.

V and J are TRBV5-8 and TRBJ1-4, with D tentatively TRBD1 (6 bases). V shed 7 bases and J shed 6 bases, with 19 bases lying between them. Germline-derived CDR1 and CDR2 are SGHTS and YDEGEE. The CDR3 is 15 amino acids. Here the CDR3 reads CASGPETGLHEKLFF. As DNA, the CDR3 is TGTGCCAGCGGCCCAGAGACAGGCTTGCATGAAAAACTGTTTTTT.

The chain is built from TRBV28 and TRBJ1-2, with TRBD1 as a possible D gene (5 bases). With 6 bases removed from V and 1 base from J, the gap between germline ends came to 18 bases. Looked up from germline, CDR1 is MDHEN and CDR2 is SYDVKM. CDR3 length equals 16 residues. The CDR3 bases are TGTGCCAGCAGCCCCTCCGATGACAGCGTTAACTATGGCTACACCTTC. This codes for CASSPSDDSVNYGYTF.

The chain uses TRBV5-4 and TRBJ2-7, with D possibly matching TRBD2 (6 bases). The CDR3 has 15 residues. The ends were cut back, 2 bases at V and 4 bases at J, with 16 bases in the middle. Germline V CDR1 and CDR2: SGHNT, YYREEE (reference sequence). The CDR3 DNA reads as TGTGCCAGCAGCTTAGGGCAGGCGGGGCTATACGAGCAGTACTTC. Translating gives CASSLGQAGLYEQYF.

The chain joins TRBV7-8 to TRBJ2-5, with unresolved D. Trimming removed 3 bases at V and 1 base at J, with 6 bases between. This CDR3 spans 13 amino acids. Germline V gene sequence: CDR1 SGHVS, CDR2 FQNEAQ. CDR3 DNA sequence: TGTGCCAGCAGCTTCGTAGGCCAAGAGACCCAGTACTTC. Its translation is CASSFVGQETQYF. The full variable domain, rest sourced from reference TRBV7-8 and TRBJ2-5, is GAGVSQSPRYKVAKRGQDVALRCDPISGHVSLFWYQQALGQGPEFLTYFQNEAQLDKSGLPSDRFFAERPEGSVSTLKIQRTQQEDSAVYLCASSFVGQETQYFGPGTRLLVL.

The V gene is TRBV11-2, the J gene TRBJ1-4; TRBD1 is a possible D gene (5 bases). Trimming shortened V by 5 bases and J by 5 bases, and 12 bases separated the two germline ends. The germline CDR1 and CDR2 sequences are SGHAT and FQNNGV. The CDR3 length is 14 residues. The CDR3 coding sequence is TGTGCCAGCAGCCCGAGCGGGGGGAATGAAAAACTGTTTTTT. Translating gives CASSPSGGNEKLFF.

The chain recombines TRBV2 with TRBJ1-1; D is possibly TRBD1 (5 bases). The germline V gene has CDR1 SNHLY and CDR2 FYNNEI. Trimming left V 2 bases short and J 6 bases short, with 16 bases between. The CDR3 runs to 15 residues. The CDR3 nucleotides read TGTGCCAGCAGTGAAAGGGCAGGGATCTCCGCTGAAGCTTTCTTT. It encodes CASSERAGISAEAFF.

This rearrangement joins TRBV9 to TRBJ1-1; D is unclear. The CDR3 has 14 amino acids. Germline CDR1 and CDR2: SGDLS and YYNGEE. V was shortened by 4 bases and J by 5 bases, with 15 bases between the two germline ends. The chain's CDR3 is CASSPSSLGTEAFF. The CDR3 DNA reads TGTGCCAGCAGCCCCTCGTCCTTGGGGACTGAAGCTTTCTTT.

V usage is TRBV5-4 and J usage is TRBJ2-3; perhaps TRBD1 as D (6 bases). With 2 bases removed from V and 0 bases from J, the gap between germline ends came to 13 bases. CDR1 SGHNT and CDR2 YYREEE come from the germline V gene (reference sequence). The CDR3 covers 16 residues. This chain's CDR3 is CASSLPGGYSTDTQYF. The CDR3 region has the DNA TGTGCCAGCAGCTTACCTGGGGGCTATAGCACAGATACGCAGTATTTT.

The gene calls are TRBV5-6 and TRBJ2-7; TRBD1 matches 12 bases. The CDR3 is 16 amino acids. CDR1 SGHDT and CDR2 YYEEEE come from the germline V gene. Trimming took 0 bases from V and 5 from J; bases not matched to a gene: 6. The CDR3 coding sequence is TGTGCCAGCAGCTTGGTGATGGGACAGGGGGCCGACGAGCAGTACTTC. Its translation: CASSLVMGQGADEQYF.

CDR3 in DNA: TGTGCCAGCAGCCCGCCGACAGCTGGAAACACCATATATTTT. It codes for CASSPPTAGNTIYF. The rearrangement joins TRBV7-2 to TRBJ1-3; D is perhaps TRBD1 (5 bases). CDR3 length equals 14 residues. The germline gives CDR1 SGHTA, CDR2 FQGNSA. The V gene lost 5 bases and the J gene lost 2 bases, with 10 bases spanning the gap.

This clone was observed at least ten times. V is TRBV4-1 and J is TRBJ2-1; D remains unclear. Germline lookup yields CDR1 MGHRA and CDR2 YSYEKL. Trimming pared 1 base from V and 6 bases from J, leaving 13 bases between. CDR3 length: 15 amino acids. The CDR3 DNA reads as TGCGCCAGCAGCCAAGTTCAAGGCATAATCAATGAGCAGTTCTTC. This encodes CASSQVQGIINEQFF.

This sequence joins TRBV7-9 and TRBJ2-5; TRBD1 might be the D (6 bases). V was shortened by 4 bases and J by 3 bases, with 21 bases between the two germline ends. The CDR3 length is 17 residues. Germline V CDR1 and CDR2: SEHNR, FQNEAQ (reference sequence). CDR3 loop: CASSSDRSAGVEETQYF. The DNA of the CDR3 is TGTGCCAGCAGCTCCGACCGGTCAGCAGGGGTAGAAGAGACCCAGTACTTC.

This clone has more than one count but fewer than ten. This chain uses TRBV5-1 with TRBJ1-1, with TRBD1 identical over 10 bases. The germline V gene has CDR1 SGHRS and CDR2 YFSETQ. Trimming took 4 bases from V and 0 from J; bases not matched to a gene: 6. The CDR3 length is 16 residues. The CDR3 DNA reads as TGCGCCAGCAGCCCACGGACAGGGGGTATGAACACTGAAGCTTTCTTT. Translated: CASSPRTGGMNTEAFF. Based on the CDR3 plus reference TRBV5-1 and TRBJ1-1, the full variable domain is KAGVTQTPRYLIKTRGQQVTLSCSPISGHRSVSWYQQTPGQGLQFLFEYFSETQRNKGNFPGRFSGRQFSNSRSEMNVSTLELGDSALYLCASSPRTGGMNTEAFFGQGTRLTVV.

As to this clone: This specimen includes other DNA sequences encoding the same CDR3. The chain recombines TRBV4-3 with TRBJ1-2, with 7 bases aligning to TRBD1. V trimming: 1 base; J trimming: 4 bases; junction bases outside the gene matches: 3. The CDR3 is made up of 14 amino acids. Per the germline V gene, CDR1 is LGHNA and CDR2 is YSLEER. The DNA for the CDR3 is TGCGCCAGCAGCCAAGGGAACAGGGGCTATGGCTACACCTTC. Translated, it gives CASSQGNRGYGYTF.

The J gene is TRBJ2-5, the V gene TRBV10-3; D remains unclear. Germline-derived CDR1 and CDR2 are ENHRY and SYGVKD. The CDR3 consists of 16 residues. V dropped 2 bases and J dropped 5 bases, with 18 bases sitting between them. The CDR3 sequence: CAISEIQNLTRETQYF. As DNA, the CDR3 is TGTGCCATCAGTGAGATTCAGAACCTTACCCGGGAGACCCAGTACTTC.

This sequence joins TRBV2 and TRBJ2-3; D ambiguous. Trimming shortened V by 4 bases and J by 4 bases, and 12 bases separated the two germline ends. The CDR3 has 14 residues. Looked up from germline, CDR1 is SNHLY and CDR2 is FYNNEI. CDR3 region: CASSATDLSDTQYF. The DNA of the CDR3 is TGTGCCAGCAGTGCGACGGATTTGTCAGATACGCAGTATTTT.

This rearrangement joins TRBV6-5 to TRBJ1-1; D possibly corresponds to TRBD1 (5 bases). V was clipped by 2 bases and J by 5 bases, with 9 bases between them. The CDR3 loop spans 13 amino acids. Per germline, CDR1 MNHEY and CDR2 SVGAGI. This chain's CDR3 is CASSYDRTTEAFF. In nucleotides, the CDR3 is TGTGCCAGCAGTTACGACAGAACAACTGAAGCTTTCTTT.

The chain uses TRBV6-6 and TRBJ1-1, with D perhaps matching TRBD1 (5 bases). Trimming took 5 bases from V and 5 from J, leaving 18 bases between them. The CDR3 extends over 15 amino acids. Germline CDR1 MNHNY, CDR2 SVGAGI (reference sequence). The CDR3, as DNA: TGTGCCAGCAGTCCGACCGGCAGGGCGGTTACTGAAGCTTTCTTT. Its translation is CASSPTGRAVTEAFF.

V usage is TRBV10-3 and J usage is TRBJ2-7; 11 positions match TRBD1. Trimming at V came to 4 bases and at J to 7 bases, leaving 9 bases not matched to a gene. Looked up from germline, CDR1 is ENHRY and CDR2 is SYGVKD. This CDR3 region has 15 residues. The chain's CDR3 is CAISAPGQGVREQYF. In DNA, the CDR3 is TGTGCCATCAGTGCTCCGGGACAGGGGGTTCGGGAGCAGTACTTC.